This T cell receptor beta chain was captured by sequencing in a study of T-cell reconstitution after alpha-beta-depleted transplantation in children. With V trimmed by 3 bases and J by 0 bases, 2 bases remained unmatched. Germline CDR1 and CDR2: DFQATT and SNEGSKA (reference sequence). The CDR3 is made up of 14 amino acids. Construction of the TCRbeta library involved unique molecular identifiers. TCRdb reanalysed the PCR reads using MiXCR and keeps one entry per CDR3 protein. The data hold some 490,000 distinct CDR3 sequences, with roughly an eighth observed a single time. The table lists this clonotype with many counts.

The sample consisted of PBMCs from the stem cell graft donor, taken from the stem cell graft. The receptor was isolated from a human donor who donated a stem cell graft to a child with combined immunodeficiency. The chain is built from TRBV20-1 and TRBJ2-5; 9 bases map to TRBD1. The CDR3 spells CSARGTGNQETQYF. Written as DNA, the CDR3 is TGCAGTGCTAGGGGGACAGGGAACCAAGAGACCCAGTACTTC.